The 5 T cell receptor beta chains reported below all come from one sample, sequenced in a study of cytomegalovirus exposure and HLA in healthy donors. Here immunoSEQ multiplex PCR was the method, and the copy in TCRdb shows in-frame clones only, minus some. This table has about 130,000 clones, less than 95% appearing once. What was sequenced was PBMCs. Receptors were obtained from a man younger than 35 in good health and CMV-seropositive.

The V gene is TRBV16, the J gene TRBJ2-2; D is uncertain. The CDR3 is made up of 15 amino acids. Trimming cost V 1 base and J 2 bases, with 8 bases left between them. Germline assignment: CDR1 KGHSY and CDR2 FQNENV. The CDR3, as DNA: TGTGCCAGCAGCCAATTCAATCCAAACACCGGGGAGCTGTTTTTT. Translating it yields CASSQFNPNTGELFF.

This rearrangement joins TRBV18 to TRBJ2-3; 14 positions match TRBD2. In germline, CDR1 is KGHSH, CDR2 LQKENI. This CDR3 is built from 16 residues. V lost 3 bases and J lost 5; bases outside the gene matches: 4. The CDR3 DNA reads as TGTGCCAGCTCACCGGGACTAGCGGGAGTGAGAGATACGCAGTATTTT. Protein: CASSPGLAGVRDTQYF.

The chain has TRBV5-4 and TRBJ1-4, with TRBD1 identical over 7 bases. V trimming: 5 bases; J trimming: 3 bases; junction bases outside the gene matches: 1. This CDR3 region has 13 residues. The V gene's germline CDR1 is SGHNT and CDR2 YYREEE (reference sequence). CDR3 in amino acids: CASRDRANEKLFF. The CDR3 DNA follows: TGTGCCAGCAGAGACAGGGCTAATGAAAAACTGTTTTTT.

The V gene is TRBV7-9, the J gene TRBJ2-7, with 11 bases that match TRBD2. Germline V gives CDR1 SEHNR, CDR2 FQNEAQ (reference sequence). There are 13 residues in the CDR3. Losses at the gene ends were 6 bases for V and 5 bases for J; bases not matched to a gene: 3. As DNA, the CDR3 is TGTGCCAGCAGTCTAGCGGGAGGCCACGAGCAGTACTTC. Its translation is CASSLAGGHEQYF.

This clone was seen a few times. A read error may account for a junction end that differs from germline. DNA for the CDR3: TGCGCCAGCAATGAGAGTGGCGGCTACACCTTC. Translated: CASNESGGYTF. J is TRBJ1-2 and V is TRBV10-1; D remains unclear. Germline CDR1 WNHNN, CDR2 SYGVQD (reference sequence). The CDR3 extends over 11 amino acids.